The 2 T cell receptor beta chains listed next were all sequenced from one sample in a study of blood T cell repertoires in COVID-19. Some clones are missing from TCRdb's copy, which holds only in-frame ones; the method was immunoSEQ multiplex PCR. The table has 150,000 to 200,000 clones, about 83% seen once. Material for sequencing was peripheral blood. These receptors all stem from a man between 18 and 29 years old with active or convalescent COVID-19.

This sequence joins TRBV23-1 and TRBJ1-5, with 8 bases aligning to TRBD1. TRBV23-1 qualifies as an ORF whose function is uncertain. This CDR3 spans 20 amino acids. V gave up 1 base and J gave up 3 bases; unmatched junction bases: 17. The CDR3: CASSQYPDRDFYIANQPQHF. DNA of the CDR3: TGCGCCAGCAGTCAATACCCGGACAGGGATTTTTATATAGCCAATCAGCCCCAGCATTTT.

The chain uses TRBV19 and TRBJ1-1; D call uncertain. V was trimmed by 3 bases and J by 1 base, leaving 12 bases between them. There are 15 residues in the CDR3. Germline lookup yields CDR1 LNHDA and CDR2 SQIVND (reference sequence). The CDR3 sequence: CASSILAGPNTEAFF. The CDR3 nucleotides are TGTGCCAGTAGTATCCTGGCAGGCCCGAACACTGAAGCTTTCTTT. Filled out from reference TRBV19 and TRBJ1-1, the complete variable domain reads DGGITQSPKYLFRKEGQNVTLSCEQNLNHDAMYWYRQDPGQGLRLIYYSQIVNDFQKGDIAEGYSVSREKKESFPLTVTSAQKNPTAFYLCASSILAGPNTEAFFGQGTRLTVV.